Listed below are T cell receptor beta chains from one sample, sequenced in a study of read filtering for tumor transcriptome and immune sequencing. TCRdb re-analysed the reads in MiXCR, keeping a single row per CDR3 protein. This table holds 11,000 to 15,000 distinct CDR3 sequences, roughly 20% found once. Sequences were obtained from a population of CD138-negative cells sorted from bone marrow. The receptors derive from a donor aged 40 or older with multiple myeloma. Each CDR3 is given with its conserved first and last residue. A D gene is named only where the DNA matches it firmly. Part of the rows lack a size; the others show once, few, many or a class for expanded clones.

j_call: TRBJ2-5
clone_size: .
v_call: TRBV7-9
d_call: TRBD2
cdr3_aa: CASTSYLEQGGVVETQYF
cdr3_nt: TGTGCCAGCACATCCTACCTGGAGCAGGGAGGGGTGGTAGAGACCCAGTACTTC

j_call: TRBJ2-5
clone_size: .
v_call: TRBV12-3/TRBV12-4
d_call: .
cdr3_aa: CASSFTGSDSETQYF
cdr3_nt: TGTGCCAGCAGTTTTACAGGGAGTGATTCGGAGACCCAGTACTTC

j_call: TRBJ1-1
clone_size: many
v_call: TRBV24-1
d_call: .
cdr3_aa: CATSDDATTEAFF
cdr3_nt: TGTGCCACCAGTGATGACGCAACCACTGAAGCTTTCTTT

j_call: TRBJ2-1
clone_size: .
v_call: TRBV11-3
d_call: TRBD1
cdr3_aa: CASSLEWDRAHEQFF
cdr3_nt: TGTGCCAGCAGCTTAGAGTGGGACAGGGCGCATGAGCAGTTCTTC

j_call: TRBJ2-1
clone_size: many
v_call: TRBV29-1
d_call: .
cdr3_aa: CSVRPDRNEQFF
cdr3_nt: TGCAGCGTGAGGCCGGACAGAAATGAGCAGTTCTTC

j_call: TRBJ2-2
clone_size: many
v_call: TRBV12-3/TRBV12-4
d_call: .
cdr3_aa: CASRLENTGELFF
cdr3_nt: TGTGCCAGCAGACTAGAAAACACCGGGGAGCTGTTTTTT

j_call: TRBJ2-7
clone_size: .
v_call: TRBV27
d_call: .
cdr3_aa: CASSFYPWEAAAYEQYF
cdr3_nt: TGTGCCAGCAGTTTCTACCCCTGGGAAGCGGCCGCCTACGAGCAGTACTTC

j_call: TRBJ2-7
clone_size: few
v_call: TRBV19
d_call: .
cdr3_aa: CASSTRRNYEQYF
cdr3_nt: TGTGCCAGTAGTACCAGGAGAAACTACGAGCAGTACTTC

j_call: TRBJ2-5
clone_size: many
v_call: TRBV12-3/TRBV12-4
d_call: TRBD1
cdr3_aa: CASRKQGEETQYF
cdr3_nt: TGTGCCAGCAGGAAACAGGGGGAAGAGACCCAGTACTTC

j_call: TRBJ2-5
clone_size: many
v_call: TRBV20-1
d_call: .
cdr3_aa: CSARDIHTPGETQYF
cdr3_nt: TGCAGTGCTAGAGATATTCACACCCCTGGGGAGACCCAGTACTTC

j_call: TRBJ2-2
clone_size: few
v_call: TRBV18
d_call: TRBD2
cdr3_aa: CASSPKSRGSGGELFF
cdr3_nt: TGTGCCAGCTCACCAAAGTCTCGCGGGAGCGGCGGGGAGCTGTTTTTT

j_call: TRBJ2-1
clone_size: .
v_call: TRBV7-9
d_call: .
cdr3_aa: CASRQGTLNEQFF
cdr3_nt: TGTGCCAGCAGACAGGGAACGCTCAATGAGCAGTTCTTC

j_call: TRBJ2-5
clone_size: few
v_call: TRBV20-1
d_call: .
cdr3_aa: CSARRGEKTQYF
cdr3_nt: TGCAGTGCTAGGAGAGGGGAAAAGACCCAGTACTTC

j_call: TRBJ2-7
clone_size: .
v_call: TRBV7-9
d_call: TRBD1
cdr3_aa: CASSAPGTAYEQYF
cdr3_nt: TGTGCCAGCAGCGCCCCCGGGACAGCCTACGAGCAGTACTTC

j_call: TRBJ1-1
clone_size: .
v_call: TRBV7-6
d_call: TRBD1
cdr3_aa: CASSTYRGTEAFF
cdr3_nt: TGTGCCAGCAGCACATACAGGGGAACTGAAGCTTTCTTT

j_call: TRBJ2-5
clone_size: many
v_call: TRBV25-1
d_call: .
cdr3_aa: CASSRQRTEPQETQYF
cdr3_nt: TGTGCCAGCAGCCGCCAACGGACAGAACCCCAAGAGACCCAGTACTTC

j_call: TRBJ2-7
clone_size: .
v_call: TRBV20-1
d_call: .
cdr3_aa: CSARDKSAGLSYEQYF
cdr3_nt: TGCAGTGCTAGAGATAAGTCAGCGGGCCTCTCCTACGAGCAGTACTTC

j_call: TRBJ1-5
clone_size: many
v_call: TRBV19
d_call: .
cdr3_aa: CATRRESVYSNQPQHF
cdr3_nt: TGTGCCACTCGCCGAGAATCGGTATATAGCAATCAGCCCCAGCATTTT

j_call: TRBJ1-1
clone_size: .
v_call: TRBV30
d_call: .
cdr3_aa: CAWSGGGNTEAFF
cdr3_nt: TGTGCCTGGAGTGGTGGGGGTAACACTGAAGCTTTCTTT

j_call: TRBJ2-3
clone_size: many
v_call: TRBV10-3
d_call: TRBD2
cdr3_aa: CAISEVSSGRTDTQYF
cdr3_nt: TGTGCCATCAGTGAGGTATCTAGCGGACGCACAGATACGCAGTATTTT

j_call: TRBJ2-1
clone_size: .
v_call: TRBV29-1
d_call: .
cdr3_aa: CSVFGHLNYDGQFF
cdr3_nt: TGCAGCGTCTTCGGACATCTTAATTACGATGGGCAGTTCTTC

j_call: TRBJ2-3
clone_size: many
v_call: TRBV29-1
d_call: .
cdr3_aa: CSVNRGTDTQYF
cdr3_nt: TGCAGCGTTAACAGGGGCACAGATACGCAGTATTTT

j_call: TRBJ2-5
clone_size: many
v_call: TRBV18
d_call: .
cdr3_aa: CASSPPDETQYF
cdr3_nt: TGTGCCAGCTCACCACCTGACGAGACCCAGTACTTC

j_call: TRBJ1-6
clone_size: .
v_call: TRBV20-1
d_call: .
cdr3_aa: CSARGTRTLHF
cdr3_nt: TGCAGTGCTAGAGGCACGAGAACCCTCCACTTT

j_call: TRBJ1-1
clone_size: many
v_call: TRBV18
d_call: .
cdr3_aa: CASSGDITEAFF
cdr3_nt: TGTGCCAGCTCAGGGGACATCACTGAAGCTTTCTTT

j_call: TRBJ2-1
clone_size: many
v_call: TRBV5-6
d_call: .
cdr3_aa: CASSLADRSPGHEQFF
cdr3_nt: TGTGCCAGCAGCTTGGCGGACCGCTCTCCGGGCCATGAGCAGTTCTTC

j_call: TRBJ2-3
clone_size: .
v_call: TRBV7-6
d_call: TRBD2
cdr3_aa: CASSSGLAGTDTQYF
cdr3_nt: TGTGCCAGCAGTTCTGGACTAGCGGGTACAGATACGCAGTATTTT

j_call: TRBJ2-7
clone_size: many
v_call: TRBV4-1
d_call: .
cdr3_aa: CASSPLLGASNEQYF
cdr3_nt: TGCGCCAGCAGCCCCCTACTAGGAGCCTCCAACGAGCAGTACTTC

j_call: TRBJ1-1
clone_size: many
v_call: TRBV29-1
d_call: .
cdr3_aa: CSASENTEAFF
cdr3_nt: TGCAGCGCTTCGGAGAACACTGAAGCTTTCTTT

j_call: TRBJ2-6
clone_size: .
v_call: TRBV6-5
d_call: .
cdr3_aa: CASSRAPFSSGAHVLTF
cdr3_nt: TGTGCCAGTTCTAGAGCCCCTTTTTCCTCTGGGGCCCACGTCCTGACTTTC

j_call: TRBJ2-5
clone_size: few
v_call: TRBV7-8
d_call: .
cdr3_aa: CASSLGSQETQYF
cdr3_nt: TGTGCCAGCAGCTTAGGCAGTCAAGAGACCCAGTACTTC

j_call: TRBJ2-1
clone_size: .
v_call: TRBV28
d_call: .
cdr3_aa: CASSLSPGQGGNEQFF
cdr3_nt: TGTGCCAGCAGTTTATCTCCCGGGCAGGGGGGAAATGAGCAGTTCTTC

j_call: TRBJ2-1
clone_size: .
v_call: TRBV11-3
d_call: TRBD1
cdr3_aa: CASSGTVTYNEQFF
cdr3_nt: TGTGCCAGCAGCGGGACAGTCACCTACAATGAGCAGTTCTTC

j_call: TRBJ2-3
clone_size: .
v_call: TRBV11-2
d_call: .
cdr3_aa: CASSSRPGTDTQYF
cdr3_nt: TGTGCCAGCAGCTCAAGGCCGGGCACAGATACGCAGTATTTT

j_call: TRBJ2-1
clone_size: .
v_call: TRBV5-1
d_call: .
cdr3_aa: CASSSGARDEQFF
cdr3_nt: TGCGCCAGCAGCTCGGGGGCGAGGGATGAGCAGTTCTTC

j_call: TRBJ2-7
clone_size: many
v_call: TRBV30
d_call: .
cdr3_aa: CAWRSTPSYEQYF
cdr3_nt: TGTGCCTGGAGGAGTACACCCTCCTACGAGCAGTACTTC

j_call: TRBJ2-1
clone_size: many
v_call: TRBV5-1
d_call: TRBD2
cdr3_aa: CASSTGLAGGGLFDEQFF
cdr3_nt: TGCGCCAGCAGCACCGGACTAGCGGGGGGGGGCCTTTTTGATGAGCAGTTCTTC

j_call: TRBJ2-6
clone_size: .
v_call: TRBV5-5
d_call: .
cdr3_aa: CASSHSESPRANVLTF
cdr3_nt: TGTGCCAGCAGCCACAGTGAATCCCCCAGGGCCAACGTCCTGACTTTC

j_call: TRBJ1-5
clone_size: many
v_call: TRBV20-1
d_call: .
cdr3_aa: CSATVVRGGLSNQPQHF
cdr3_nt: TGCAGTGCTACCGTGGTCAGGGGAGGTTTAAGCAATCAGCCCCAGCATTTT

j_call: TRBJ2-1
clone_size: large
v_call: TRBV27
d_call: TRBD2
cdr3_aa: CASSGGPSGYEQFF
cdr3_nt: TGTGCCAGCTCGGGGGGTCCGTCGGGCTATGAGCAGTTCTTC